This entry lists 23 T cell receptor beta chains sequenced from one sample in a study of T cell responses to AZD1222 COVID-19 vaccine. Sequencing used immunoSEQ multiplex PCR; TCRdb keeps in-frame clones, though not all of them. The profile shows 110,000 to 150,000 clones, 90% of them singletons. Here the sequenced sample was peripheral blood, taken on day 0 of AZD1222 vaccination. These receptors all come from an adult in good health.

The V and J genes are TRBV5-8 and TRBJ1-4; TRBD1 matches at 7 bases. The CDR3 loop spans 16 amino acids. Trimming removed 0 bases from V and 4 bases from J; junction bases left unmatched: 6. Germline V gene data show CDR1 as SGHTS and CDR2 as YDEGEE. The CDR3 nucleotides read TGTGCCAGCAGCTTGGGGCAGGGGGTGATTAATGAAAAACTGTTTTTT. This translates into CASSLGQGVINEKLFF.

Only a few counts were recorded for this clone. The genes are TRBV5-4 and TRBJ1-2; 9 bases match TRBD1. Germline CDR1 is SGHNT and CDR2 is YYREEE (reference sequence). Trimming took 3 bases from V and 9 from J; bases not matched to a gene: 12. The CDR3 has 15 amino acids. The CDR3 coding sequence is TGTGCCAGCAGCTCTGGCGGGACAGGGAGTAGTAGCTACACCTTC. Protein product: CASSSGGTGSSSYTF.

V and J are TRBV30 and TRBJ1-3; D is unclear. In germline, CDR1 is GTSNPN, CDR2 SVGIG (reference sequence). CDR3 size: 12 residues. The germline V and J ends were trimmed by 5 bases and 0 bases, with 5 bases remaining between them. The CDR3 spells CAWAGSGNTIYF. The CDR3 region has the DNA TGTGCCTGGGCAGGCTCTGGAAACACCATATATTTT.

The chain has TRBV5-6 and TRBJ1-4; 12 positions agree with TRBD1. V trimming: 4 bases; J trimming: 8 bases; junction bases outside the gene matches: 6. CDR1 SGHDT and CDR2 YYEEEE come from the germline V gene. There are 15 residues in the CDR3. In nucleotides, the CDR3 is TGTGCCAGCAGCGGAACCGGGACAGGGGGCGAAAAACTGTTTTTT. Amino acids: CASSGTGTGGEKLFF.

The chain combines TRBV3-1 (or the pseudogene TRBV3-2) with TRBJ1-2; no definite D call. V gave up 2 bases and J gave up 11 bases, with 9 bases separating them. The germline V gene has CDR1 LGHDT and CDR2 YNNKEL (reference sequence). CDR3 size: 11 residues. The CDR3 protein is CASSQTYQYTF. The CDR3 DNA is TGTGCCAGCAGCCAAACGTATCAGTACACCTTC.

Only one count was recorded for this clone. The chain carries TRBV23-1 and TRBJ1-1, with D uncertain. TRBV23-1 is filed as an ORF, its function uncertain. V dropped 0 bases and J dropped 4 bases, with 6 bases sitting between them. CDR3 length: 13 amino acids. In DNA form, the CDR3 reads TGCGCCAGCAGTCAATCACGCTGCACTGAAGCTTTCTTT. Translation gives CASSQSRCTEAFF.

CDR3 region: CASSGWDRGAYEQYF. CDR3 in DNA: TGTGCCAGCAGTGGCTGGGACAGGGGGGCCTACGAGCAGTACTTC. V is TRBV2 and J is TRBJ2-7, with TRBD1 identical over 11 bases. The V segment lost 4 bases and the J segment 2 bases; nucleotides outside the gene matches: 4. The V gene's germline CDR1 is SNHLY and CDR2 FYNNEI. The CDR3 extends over 15 amino acids.

V usage is TRBV11-3 and J usage is TRBJ2-7; D gene unclear. Germline values: CDR1 SGHNT, CDR2 YENEEA. V was trimmed by 0 bases and J by 4 bases, leaving 4 bases between them. This CDR3 comprises 12 residues. The DNA of the CDR3 is TGTGCCAGCAGCTTAGACAGATACGAGCAGTACTTC. Protein product: CASSLDRYEQYF.

This chain uses TRBV10-2 with TRBJ2-5; TRBD2 agrees at 7 bases. The CDR3 is made up of 15 amino acids. Germline CDR1 WSHSY, CDR2 SAAADI. Trimming removed 0 bases from V and 6 bases from J; junction bases left unmatched: 7. CDR3: CASSESGGRAKTQYF. In DNA form, the CDR3 reads TGCGCCAGCAGTGAGTCGGGCGGGAGAGCGAAGACCCAGTACTTC.

The rearrangement links TRBV12-5 to TRBJ1-5; D is undetermined. The germline V gene has CDR1 LGHNT and CDR2 FRNRAP. Trimming stripped 4 bases from V and 2 bases from J, with 6 bases between. CDR3 length equals 13 residues. CDR3 DNA sequence: TGTGCTAGTGGTTGGGGAGGCAATCAGCCCCAGCATTTT. This sequence encodes CASGWGGNQPQHF.

V gene TRBV5-1 combines with J gene TRBJ1-1; D is ambiguous. CDR3 length equals 15 residues. V was clipped by 0 bases and J by 4 bases, with 13 bases between them. CDR1 is SGHRS and CDR2 is YFSETQ in the germline V gene. In DNA, the CDR3 is TGCGCCAGCAGCTTGGATGCGGGGATGAGCACTGAAGCTTTCTTT. Its protein product is CASSLDAGMSTEAFF.

This chain connects TRBV4-2 to TRBJ1-2, with TRBD1 as a possible D gene (5 bases). Germline assignment: CDR1 LGHNA and CDR2 YNFKEQ. The CDR3 runs 12 residues. V dropped 8 bases and J dropped 2 bases, with 9 bases sitting between them. CDR3 in amino acids: CASSAGNYGYTF. The CDR3 DNA is TGTGCCAGCTCAGCAGGGAACTATGGCTACACCTTC.

The chain carries TRBV5-4 and TRBJ2-7; the D is unclear. Per the germline V gene, CDR1 is SGHNT and CDR2 is YYREEE (reference sequence). V was shortened by 0 bases and J by 2 bases, with 12 bases between the two germline ends. The CDR3 extends over 15 amino acids. The CDR3 DNA is TGTGCCAGCAGCTTGGTGGGTCGGGCACCCTACGAGCAGTACTTC. This gives the protein CASSLVGRAPYEQYF.

V usage is TRBV6-6 and J usage is TRBJ2-7; weak D call: TRBD1 (6 bases). This CDR3 is built from 14 residues. Germline lookup yields CDR1 MNHNY and CDR2 SVGAGI (reference sequence). Trimming removed 5 bases from V and 2 bases from J, with 13 bases in between. This chain's CDR3 is CASSNRAPPYEQYF. For the CDR3, the DNA is TGTGCCAGCAGTAACAGGGCCCCCCCCTACGAGCAGTACTTC.

The chain links TRBV25-1 to TRBJ1-3; maybe TRBD1 (5 bases). CDR1 is MGHDK, CDR2 SYGVNS, per germline. V was trimmed by 3 bases and J by 0 bases, leaving 12 bases between them. The CDR3 has 16 residues. CDR3 residues: CASSDRGRTSGNTIYF. The CDR3 nucleotides are TGTGCCAGCAGTGACCGGGGACGAACCTCTGGAAACACCATATATTTT.

This chain connects TRBV11-2 to TRBJ1-2; D gene unclear. Germline V gene lookup returns CDR1 SGHAT and CDR2 FQNNGV. The CDR3 contains 15 residues. V was trimmed by 0 bases and J by 8 bases, leaving 16 bases between them. Here the CDR3 reads CASSLDLTGSQGYTF. In DNA, the CDR3 is TGTGCCAGCAGCTTAGATCTGACCGGGTCACAGGGCTACACCTTC.

The chain is built from TRBV12-3 or TRBV12-4 and TRBJ2-5; no definite D call. This CDR3 region has 13 residues. With 4 bases removed from V and 3 bases from J, the gap between germline ends came to 9 bases. DNA for the CDR3: TGTGCCAGCAGTTCGTTGCAGAAAGAGACCCAGTACTTC. Its protein product is CASSSLQKETQYF.

This chain uses TRBV19 with TRBJ1-4; D may be TRBD1 (6 bases). CDR1 is LNHDA, CDR2 SQIVND, per germline (reference sequence). The V end was cut by 1 base, the J end by 5 bases, with 11 bases between. This CDR3 spans 15 amino acids. CDR3 sequence reads: CASSIGRGENEKLFF. For the CDR3, the DNA is TGTGCCAGTAGTATAGGGAGGGGGGAGAATGAAAAACTGTTTTTT.

The chain has TRBV6-5 and TRBJ2-3; D unresolved. The germline gives CDR1 MNHEY, CDR2 SVGAGI. The V end lost 6 bases, the J end lost 3 bases, and 13 bases lay between the germline ends. This CDR3 contains 14 residues. The CDR3 coding sequence is TGTGCCAGCAGCTACGCCCCTATTACAGATACGCAGTATTTT. Amino acids: CASSYAPITDTQYF.

The chain links TRBV5-5 to TRBJ1-5; D ambiguous. The CDR3 length is 13 residues. Trimming cost V 4 bases and J 5 bases, with 10 bases left between them. In germline, CDR1 is SGHKS, CDR2 YYEKEE (reference sequence). The CDR3 loop is CASSRSGDQPQHF. CDR3 in DNA: TGTGCCAGCAGCCGAAGCGGAGATCAGCCCCAGCATTTT.

The J gene is TRBJ2-3, the V gene TRBV13; 14 bases are shared with TRBD2. CDR1 is PRHDT and CDR2 is FYEKMQ in the germline V gene (reference sequence). The CDR3 extends over 17 amino acids. V gave up 5 bases and J gave up 3 bases; unmatched junction bases: 7. The CDR3 reads CASSRGTSGRLTDTQYF. CDR3 coding DNA: TGTGCCAGCAGCCGAGGGACTAGCGGGAGATTGACAGATACGCAGTATTTT.

The V call is TRBV9, the J call TRBJ1-2, with D unresolved. CDR1 and CDR2 (germline): SGDLS, YYNGEE. The V and J ends lost 2 bases and 4 bases respectively, with 15 bases between them. This CDR3 contains 15 residues. The CDR3 spells CASSVGEGTSYGYTF. The CDR3 DNA sequence: TGTGCCAGCAGCGTTGGGGAGGGTACTAGCTATGGCTACACCTTC. The entire variable domain, with the rest obtained from reference TRBV9 and TRBJ1-2, is as follows: DSGVTQTPKHLITATGQRVTLRCSPRSGDLSVYWYQQSLDQGLQFLIQYYNGEERAKGNILERFSAQQFPDLHSELNLSSLELGDSALYFCASSVGEGTSYGYTFGSGTRLTVV.

The chain links TRBV13 to TRBJ1-2; TRBD1 is a possible D gene (6 bases). Germline CDR1 is PRHDT and CDR2 is FYEKMQ (reference sequence). V was cut by 5 bases and J by 0 bases, with 10 bases left in between. The CDR3 covers 14 residues. The CDR3 here is CASSPRTANYGYTF. In DNA form, the CDR3 reads TGTGCCAGCAGCCCGAGGACAGCTAACTATGGCTACACCTTC.